Shown below are 22 T cell receptor beta chains from a single sample sequenced in a study of T cells in Graves' hyperthyroidism and ophthalmopathy. What was amplified from RNA transcripts were TCR beta CDR3 regions. HTBI primers drove first-round RT-PCR of the TCR CDR3. Each CDR3 protein is one row after TCRdb ran MiXCR on the multiplex PCR reads. Here the sample spans 600,000 or so distinct CDR3 sequences, around 15% being singletons. The sample comprised blood. The receptors were gathered from a young woman with Graves' hyperthyroidism.

This clonotype has a count of ten or more. The chain has TRBV28 and TRBJ2-5; D possibly matches TRBD1 or TRBD2 (5 bases each). CDR1 MDHEN and CDR2 SYDVKM come from the germline V gene. This CDR3 is 16 amino acids long. V was pared by 2 bases and J by 5 bases, with 18 bases between. CDR3 bases: TGTGCCAGCAGTTTAAGTGGCCGGGGCCAGTGGGAGACCCAGTACTTC. Translated: CASSLSGRGQWETQYF.

This clonotype was picked up a small number of times. The rearrangement uses TRBV18 and TRBJ2-5; possible D gene TRBD2, 6 bases. Germline V gene data show CDR1 as KGHSH and CDR2 as LQKENI. The CDR3 has 15 residues. V lost 6 bases to trimming and J lost 7 bases, with 21 bases between them. The CDR3 is CASSTGTRGRVTQYF. DNA for the CDR3: TGTGCCAGCTCGACCGGGACTCGCGGTCGGGTGACCCAGTACTTC.

The genes are TRBV19 and TRBJ2-7; tentative D call: TRBD1 (6 bases). The CDR3 extends over 14 amino acids. The germline V gene has CDR1 LNHDA and CDR2 SQIVND (reference sequence). V dropped 3 bases and J dropped 2 bases, with 11 bases sitting between them. The CDR3 sequence: CASSIGGRTYEQYF. The CDR3 coding sequence is TGTGCCAGTAGTATTGGGGGCAGAACCTACGAGCAGTACTTC.

This clonotype has just a few counts. The chain recombines TRBV29-1 with TRBJ1-4; TRBD1 aligns across 7 bases. The CDR3 runs to 13 residues. V lost 4 bases to trimming and J lost 5 bases; unmatched junction nucleotides: 4. Germline-derived CDR1 and CDR2 are SQVTM and ANQGSEA. CDR3 sequence: CSVARGRNEKLFF. The CDR3 region has the DNA TGCAGCGTTGCGAGGGGGCGGAATGAAAAACTGTTTTTT.

This clonotype has a handful of counts. The chain employs TRBV9 and TRBJ2-7; D is undetermined. CDR3 size: 15 residues. Germline V CDR1 and CDR2: SGDLS, YYNGEE. Trimming took off 6 bases at V and 5 bases at J, with 21 bases between the two ends. The DNA for the CDR3 is TGTGCCAGCACCCTCTCTGGTTCTCCGCTCGACGAGCAGTACTTC. It is translated as CASTLSGSPLDEQYF.

This chain connects TRBV9 to TRBJ1-2, with a weak D call TRBD1 (5 bases). This CDR3 has 15 amino acids. Germline V gives CDR1 SGDLS, CDR2 YYNGEE. The V end was cut by 0 bases, the J end by 4 bases, with 13 bases between. CDR3 bases: TGTGCCAGCAGCGTAGATGGACATCAGATCTATGGCTACACCTTC. This sequence encodes CASSVDGHQIYGYTF. The full variable domain, with the rest looked up from reference TRBV9 and TRBJ1-2, is DSGVTQTPKHLITATGQRVTLRCSPRSGDLSVYWYQQSLDQGLQFLIQYYNGEERAKGNILERFSAQQFPDLHSELNLSSLELGDSALYFCASSVDGHQIYGYTFGSGTRLTVV.

The V call is TRBV5-4, the J call TRBJ2-7, with 9 bases that match TRBD2. There are 17 residues in the CDR3. CDR1 is SGHNT and CDR2 is YYREEE in the germline V gene (reference sequence). The V and J ends lost 4 bases and 4 bases, in that order; junction bases with no gene match: 15. The CDR3 sequence is CASSTREAGGKGYEQYF. The CDR3 DNA follows: TGTGCCAGCAGCACGAGGGAAGCGGGAGGAAAAGGTTACGAGCAGTACTTC. The full variable domain, its missing parts supplied by reference TRBV5-4 and TRBJ2-7, is ETGVTQSPTHLIKTRGQQVTLRCSSQSGHNTVSWYQQALGQGPQFIFQYYREEENGRGNFPPRFSGLQFPNYSSELNVNALELDDSALYLCASSTREAGGKGYEQYFGPGTRLTVT.

This clonotype was observed at least ten times. The chain joins TRBV3-1 to TRBJ1-5, with D perhaps TRBD1 (5 bases). CDR3 length: 14 amino acids. From germline, CDR1 is LGHDT and CDR2 YNNKEL (reference sequence). Deletions cut 4 bases from V and 3 bases from J, with 10 bases between. CDR3 in amino acids: CASSRTLNNQPQHF. The CDR3 DNA sequence: TGTGCCAGCAGCCGGACACTTAACAATCAGCCCCAGCATTTT.

A note on this clonotype: This may stem from a read error, because a much larger clone lies one nucleotide away. The CDR3 bases are TGTGCCAACAGTCCGAACAAGGGCGAGCAGCCCCAGCATTTT. Translation: CANSPNKGEQPQHF. The chain is built from TRBV28 and TRBJ1-5; D call uncertain. Germline CDR1 reads MDHEN; CDR2 reads SYDVKM. The CDR3 runs 14 residues.

There are a few counts of this clonotype. The chain recombines TRBV29-1 with TRBJ1-2; 7 positions agree with TRBD1. This CDR3 spans 15 amino acids. CDR1 and CDR2 (germline): SQVTM, ANQGSEA. The V gene end was trimmed by 4 bases and the J gene end by 3 bases; junction bases not matched to a gene: 11. The CDR3: CSVVQGTGPYYGYTF. Written as DNA, the CDR3 is TGCAGCGTTGTACAGGGGACCGGGCCCTACTATGGCTACACCTTC.

This clonotype was detected many times. The chain couples TRBV28 to TRBJ2-5; tentatively, D is TRBD1 (6 bases). The germline V gene has CDR1 MDHEN and CDR2 SYDVKM. This CDR3 has 14 residues. The V gene lost 4 bases and the J gene lost 6 bases, with 15 bases spanning the gap. CDR3 residues: CASSSSGVEKTQYF. The CDR3 DNA reads TGTGCCAGCAGTTCTTCAGGGGTAGAAAAGACCCAGTACTTC. Using reference TRBV28 and TRBJ2-5 for the parts outside the CDR3, the full variable domain is DVKVTQSSRYLVKRTGEKVFLECVQDMDHENMFWYRQDPGLGLRLIYFSYDVKMKEKGDIPEGYSVSREKKERFSLILESASTNQTSMYLCASSSSGVEKTQYFGPGTRLLVL.

This clonotype was seen a few times. The rearrangement joins TRBV9 to TRBJ2-2; D perhaps matches TRBD2 (7 bases). Germline CDR1 SGDLS, CDR2 YYNGEE. The CDR3 loop spans 15 amino acids. The V gene lost 6 bases and the J gene lost 4 bases, with 16 bases spanning the gap. The CDR3 here is CASKGGDSSTGELFF. In DNA form, the CDR3 reads TGTGCCAGCAAAGGGGGGGACTCGTCCACCGGGGAGCTGTTTTTT.

This clonotype was seen a few times. The gene calls are TRBV24-1 and TRBJ1-5, with D possibly being TRBD1 (5 bases). Trimming left V 2 bases short and J 1 base short, with 11 bases between. CDR3 length: 16 amino acids. CDR1 is KGHDR and CDR2 is SFDVKD in the germline V gene. The CDR3 region is CATSDSGGGSNQPQHF. In nucleotides, the CDR3 is TGTGCCACCAGTGATTCGGGGGGGGGGAGCAATCAGCCCCAGCATTTT.

V gene TRBV6-9 combines with J gene TRBJ2-3; TRBD2 agrees at 11 bases. The CDR3 extends over 17 amino acids. Germline loops: CDR1 MNHGY, CDR2 SVAAGI. The trim removed 6 bases at V and 0 bases at J, leaving 8 bases unmatched. Here the CDR3 reads CASRYPGLAASTDTQYF. In DNA form, the CDR3 reads TGTGCCAGCAGGTATCCGGGACTAGCGGCTAGCACAGATACGCAGTATTTT.

The chain is built from TRBV7-2 and TRBJ2-5; weak D call: TRBD1 (7 bases). The CDR3 has 15 amino acids. The V gene lost 4 bases and the J gene lost 5 bases, with 17 bases spanning the gap. Germline V gives CDR1 SGHTA, CDR2 FQGNSA. In nucleotides, the CDR3 is TGTGCCAGCAGCTCCGAGGGGGCCGGAGGGGAGACCCAGTACTTC. It codes for CASSSEGAGGETQYF.

This clonotype was counted ten times or more. This chain joins TRBV20-1 and TRBJ1-2; D unresolved. CDR1 and CDR2 (germline): DFQATT, SNEGSKA (reference sequence). The CDR3 is made up of 11 amino acids. Deletions cut 1 base from V and 4 bases from J, with 4 bases between. The chain's CDR3 is CSARVLYGYTF. In DNA form, the CDR3 reads TGCAGTGCTAGAGTACTCTATGGCTACACCTTC.

There are a few counts of this clonotype. This sequence joins TRBV29-1 and TRBJ1-3, with 10 bases fitting TRBD1. CDR1 is SQVTM and CDR2 is ANQGSEA in the germline V gene. Trimming at V came to 5 bases and at J to 0 bases, leaving 7 bases not matched to a gene. The CDR3 is 16 residues long. Written as DNA, the CDR3 is TGCAGCGTTTCACCGGGACAGGGGAGCTCTGGAAACACCATATATTTT. It encodes CSVSPGQGSSGNTIYF.

On this clonotype: A clone one base away is much larger, so this may be a read error. The CDR3 reads CASATGDEQFF. For the CDR3, the DNA is TGTGCCAGCGCGACCGGGGACGAGCAGTTCTTC. This chain links TRBV6-1 with TRBJ2-1; the D gene could be TRBD1 or TRBD2 (5 bases each). Trimming cost V 8 bases and J 10 bases, with 12 bases left between them. CDR3 size: 11 residues. The germline gives CDR1 MNHNS, CDR2 SASEGT.

This rearrangement joins TRBV7-2 to TRBJ2-7; unclear D gene. Germline-derived CDR1 and CDR2 are SGHTA and FQGNSA. CDR3 length: 13 residues. Trimming stripped 3 bases from V and 4 bases from J, with 10 bases between. Written as DNA, the CDR3 is TGTGCCAGCAGCTTCATCCAGAAATACGAGCAGTACTTC. Translated: CASSFIQKYEQYF. Drawing the rest from reference TRBV7-2 and TRBJ2-7, the complete variable domain is GAGVSQSPSNKVTEKGKDVELRCDPISGHTALYWYRQSLGQGLEFLIYFQGNSAPDKSGLPSDRFSAERTGGSVSTLTIQRTQQEDSAVYLCASSFIQKYEQYFGPGTRLTVT.

At least ten counts were recorded for this clonotype. The chain has TRBV24-1 and TRBJ2-3; weak D call: TRBD2 (5 bases). V lost 0 bases to trimming and J lost 0 bases, with 9 bases between them. CDR1 and CDR2 from the germline V gene are KGHDR and SFDVKD. This CDR3 has 16 residues. The DNA for the CDR3 is TGTGCCACCAGTGATTTGTGGGCTAGCAGCACAGATACGCAGTATTTT. It encodes CATSDLWASSTDTQYF.

This clonotype was counted ten times or more. This chain uses TRBV6-5 with TRBJ1-3, with a possible D match to TRBD1 (5 bases). The CDR3 contains 17 residues. Germline V lookup: CDR1 MNHEY, CDR2 SVGAGI. Trimming removed 2 bases at V and 0 bases at J, with 14 bases between. CDR3 nucleotides: TGTGCCAGCAGTTACGTGGGACCCACAAGCTCTGGAAACACCATATATTTT. Translated: CASSYVGPTSSGNTIYF.

This clonotype was detected many times. The chain combines TRBV11-2 with TRBJ2-1; D is unresolved. The CDR3 is 13 amino acids. Germline-derived CDR1 and CDR2 are SGHAT and FQNNGV. Deletions cut 1 base from V and 11 bases from J, with 12 bases between. The CDR3 DNA reads TGTGCCAGCAGCTTAGGTAGGCTCAGGAAGCAGTTCTTC. Translation gives CASSLGRLRKQFF.